This T cell receptor beta chain originates from a study of shared clonotypes between healthy human individuals. Study-level findings and limits: Of the naive CD4 clonotypes, approximately 5% were shared across a few donors. For sorted subsets, rarefaction showed incomplete sequencing despite large depth.

Researchers ran the assay at a deep level. Profiling relied on immunoSEQ multiplex PCR, and the TCRdb table lists in-frame clones only, not all of them. Among about 2 million clones listed, approximately 95% were seen once. CDR1 is SGHRS, CDR2 YFSETQ, per germline. The junction had 7 bases not matched to a gene; V was cut back by 4 bases and J by 12 bases. This CDR3 has 13 amino acids. This clone was recorded once. Its antigen is unidentified. The TCR was taken from a man aged 18 to 35 in good health. The sample was naive CD4+ T cells sorted from blood. Noted subset: CD45RA+ positively selected. This chain joins TRBV5-1 and TRBJ2-1, with TRBD1 matching over 10 bases. The CDR3: CASSGDRGSRQFF. The CDR3 nucleotides are TGCGCCAGCAGCGGGGACAGGGGAAGCCGGCAGTTCTTC.